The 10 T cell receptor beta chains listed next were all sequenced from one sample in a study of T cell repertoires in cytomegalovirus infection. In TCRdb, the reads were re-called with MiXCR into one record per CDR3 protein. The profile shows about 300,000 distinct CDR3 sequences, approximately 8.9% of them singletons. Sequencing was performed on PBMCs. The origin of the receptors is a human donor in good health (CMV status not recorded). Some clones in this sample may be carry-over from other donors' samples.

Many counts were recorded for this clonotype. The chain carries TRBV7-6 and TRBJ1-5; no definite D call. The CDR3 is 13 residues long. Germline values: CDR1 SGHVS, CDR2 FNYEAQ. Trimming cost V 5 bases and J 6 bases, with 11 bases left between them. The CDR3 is CASSPHISQPQHF. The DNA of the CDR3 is TGTGCCAGCAGCCCCCATATCAGTCAGCCCCAGCATTTT.

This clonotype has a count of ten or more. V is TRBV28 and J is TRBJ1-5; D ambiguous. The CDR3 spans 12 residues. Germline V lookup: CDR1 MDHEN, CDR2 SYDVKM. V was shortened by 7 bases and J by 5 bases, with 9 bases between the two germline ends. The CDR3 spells CASNRAYQPQHF. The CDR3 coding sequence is TGTGCCAGCAACCGGGCCTATCAGCCCCAGCATTTT.

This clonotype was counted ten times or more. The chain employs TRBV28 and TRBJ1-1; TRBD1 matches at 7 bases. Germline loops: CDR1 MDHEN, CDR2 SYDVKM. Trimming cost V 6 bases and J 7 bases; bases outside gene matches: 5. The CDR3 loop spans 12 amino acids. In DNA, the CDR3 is TGTGCCAGCAGGCAGGGACAGCTTGAAGCTTTCTTT. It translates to CASRQGQLEAFF.

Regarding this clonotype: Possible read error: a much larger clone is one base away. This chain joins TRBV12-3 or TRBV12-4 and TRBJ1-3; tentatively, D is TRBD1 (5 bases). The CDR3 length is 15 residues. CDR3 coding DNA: TGTGCCAGCAGTCCGGGGCCTCGGAGTGGAGACACCATATATTTT. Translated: CASSPGPRSGDTIYF.

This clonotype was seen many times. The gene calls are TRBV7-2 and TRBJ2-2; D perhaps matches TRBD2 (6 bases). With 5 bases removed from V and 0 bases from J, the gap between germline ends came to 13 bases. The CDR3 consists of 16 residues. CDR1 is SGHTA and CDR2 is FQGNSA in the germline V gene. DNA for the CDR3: TGTGCCAGCAGCCCCCGGGTAGCGGCGAACACCGGGGAGCTGTTTTTT. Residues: CASSPRVAANTGELFF.

CDR3 region: CASSGRVLDEKLFF. The CDR3 nucleotides are TGTGCCAGCAGTGGAAGGGTATTGGATGAAAAACTGTTTTTT. V and J are TRBV2 and TRBJ1-4; no clear D gene. Trimming pared 4 bases from V and 6 bases from J, leaving 12 bases between. Germline lookup yields CDR1 SNHLY and CDR2 FYNNEI. There are 14 residues in the CDR3. The whole variable domain, filled in from reference TRBV2 and TRBJ1-4, reads EPEVTQTPSHQVTQMGQEVILRCVPISNHLYFYWYRQILGQKVEFLVSFYNNEISEKSEIFDDQFSVERPDGSNFTLKIRSTKLEDSAMYFCASSGRVLDEKLFFGSGTQLSVL.

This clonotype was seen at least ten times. As DNA, the CDR3 is TGTGCCAGCAGCTCGACAGGGGGCTTTTACGAGCAGTACTTC. It specifies CASSSTGGFYEQYF. This chain uses TRBV7-2 with TRBJ2-7; 10 nucleotides align to TRBD1. The CDR3 totals 14 residues. The trim removed 4 bases at V and 4 bases at J, leaving 4 bases unmatched. CDR1 and CDR2 from the germline V gene are SGHTA and FQGNSA.

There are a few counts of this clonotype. CDR3 region: CASSLAGGGGYTF. In DNA, the CDR3 is TGTGCCAGCAGTTTAGCGGGGGGCGGCGGCTACACCTTC. V usage is TRBV12-3 or TRBV12-4 and J usage is TRBJ1-2; the D gene is possibly TRBD1 (6 bases). Trimming took 0 bases from V and 8 from J, leaving 10 bases between them. This CDR3 comprises 13 residues.

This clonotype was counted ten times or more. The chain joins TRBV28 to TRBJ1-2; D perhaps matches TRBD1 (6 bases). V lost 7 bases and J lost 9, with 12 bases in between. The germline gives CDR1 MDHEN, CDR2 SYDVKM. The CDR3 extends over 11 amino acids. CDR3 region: CASIKGGSYTF. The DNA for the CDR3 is TGTGCCAGCATCAAGGGGGGGAGCTACACCTTC.

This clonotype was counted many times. This chain's CDR3 is CASSASTRGGAEGGETQYF. The CDR3 region has the DNA TGTGCCAGCAGTGCTTCCACGCGCGGGGGGGCCGAGGGAGGAGAGACCCAGTACTTC. This rearrangement joins TRBV28 to TRBJ2-5, with 9 bases aligning to TRBD2. Trimming took 5 bases from V and 4 from J; bases not matched to a gene: 20. This CDR3 region has 19 residues. CDR1 and CDR2 (germline): MDHEN, SYDVKM.